This T cell receptor (beta chain) appears in the sequencing data of a study of PD-L1 blockade in urothelial cancer. The overall study: Blood gave a median about 150,000 T cells.

V lost 4 bases to trimming and J lost 7 bases; unmatched junction nucleotides: 5. The CDR3 loop spans 14 amino acids. Germline CDR1 is SGDLS and CDR2 is YYNGEE. This clone has more than one count but fewer than ten. TCRdb's table, derived via immunoSEQ multiplex PCR, lists solely in-frame clones and lacks some. Among around 110,000 clones, 75% to 90% were seen once, and the ten largest hold approximately 1.7%. The time point: peripheral blood 6 weeks after treatment start. Metastatic or locally advanced urothelial carcinoma was present in the patients. Between 1 and 8 samples, pretreatment and on-treatment, were given by each patient.

The receptor was derived from a man aged 55 to 70 with urothelial cancer. The V and J genes are TRBV9 and TRBJ1-5, with TRBD1 identical over 10 bases. Sequences were derived from PBMCs, sampled around atezolizumab (anti-PD-L1) treatment. This CDR3 reads CASSPDRGHQPQHF. The CDR3, as DNA: TGTGCCAGCAGCCCCGACAGGGGGCACCAGCCCCAGCATTTT. The full variable domain, completed using reference TRBV9 and TRBJ1-5, is DSGVTQTPKHLITATGQRVTLRCSPRSGDLSVYWYQQSLDQGLQFLIQYYNGEERAKGNILERFSAQQFPDLHSELNLSSLELGDSALYFCASSPDRGHQPQHFGDGTRLSIL.